This TCR beta chain is drawn from a study of Ad26.COV2.S vaccination and SARS-CoV-2 variants. Overall study: Once, or twice with 56 days between doses, Ad26.COV2.S was given intramuscularly. Study outcomes and limitations: Total T cell responses, in the TCR breadth and depth analyses, may have been underestimated.

The length of the CDR3 is 10 residues. The V end was cut by 3 bases, the J end by 9 bases, with 5 bases between. Germline CDR1 is MDHEN and CDR2 is SYDVKM. The repertoire was sequenced with immunoSEQ multiplex PCR; TCRdb's copy has only in-frame clones and lacks some. The table records approximately 480,000 clones, around nine tenths of them present only once. Treatment described: some 19 received Ad26.COV2.S at low or high dose, single or two shots; roughly five received placebo; per-sample allocation not given. The samples were gathered on day 63 after the first injection of vaccine or placebo. There are a few counts of this clone. The antigen is unknown.

The origin of this receptor is a person aged 18 to 65 who received the Ad26.COV2.S COVID-19 vaccine or a placebo. The gene calls are TRBV28 and TRBJ1-1; D unresolved. The input for sequencing was peripheral blood, taken in a trial of Ad26.COV2.S vaccine versus placebo. CDR3 loop: CASSLEKAFF. The CDR3 region has the DNA TGTGCCAGCAGTTTGGAGAAAGCTTTCTTT.